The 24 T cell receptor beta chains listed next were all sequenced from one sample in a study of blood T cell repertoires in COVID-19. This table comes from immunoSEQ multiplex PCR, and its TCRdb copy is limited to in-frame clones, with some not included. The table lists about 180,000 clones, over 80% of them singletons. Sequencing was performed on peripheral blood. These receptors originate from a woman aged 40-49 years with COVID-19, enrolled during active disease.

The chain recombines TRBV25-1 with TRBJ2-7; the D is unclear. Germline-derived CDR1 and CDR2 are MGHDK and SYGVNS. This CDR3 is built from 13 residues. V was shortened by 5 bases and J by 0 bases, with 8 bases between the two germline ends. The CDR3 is CASSKFSSYEQYF. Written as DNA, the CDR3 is TGTGCCAGCAGTAAATTTAGCTCCTACGAGCAGTACTTC.

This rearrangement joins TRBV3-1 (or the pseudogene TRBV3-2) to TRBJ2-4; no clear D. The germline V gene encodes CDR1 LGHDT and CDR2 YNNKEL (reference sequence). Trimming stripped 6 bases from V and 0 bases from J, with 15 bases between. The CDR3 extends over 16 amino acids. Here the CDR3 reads CASRASLGLAKNIQYF. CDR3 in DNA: TGTGCCAGCAGGGCAAGTTTGGGCTTAGCCAAAAACATTCAGTACTTC.

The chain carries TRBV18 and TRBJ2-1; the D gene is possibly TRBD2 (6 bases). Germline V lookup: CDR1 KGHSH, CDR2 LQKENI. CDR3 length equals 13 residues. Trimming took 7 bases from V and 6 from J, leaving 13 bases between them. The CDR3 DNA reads TGTGCCAGCTGGGGACTTGAGGGCAATGAGCAGTTCTTC. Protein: CASWGLEGNEQFF.

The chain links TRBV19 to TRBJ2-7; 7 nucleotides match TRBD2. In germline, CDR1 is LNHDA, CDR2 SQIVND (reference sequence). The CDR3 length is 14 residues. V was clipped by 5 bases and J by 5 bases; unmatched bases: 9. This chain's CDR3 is CASSPTGGIHEQYF. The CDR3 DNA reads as TGTGCCAGTAGTCCAACGGGGGGTATCCACGAGCAGTACTTC.

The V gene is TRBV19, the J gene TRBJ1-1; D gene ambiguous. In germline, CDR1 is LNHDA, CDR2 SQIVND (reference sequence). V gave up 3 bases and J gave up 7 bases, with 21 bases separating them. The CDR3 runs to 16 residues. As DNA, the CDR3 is TGTGCCAGTAGTATCGATAACGGTCTGGTATCTTTTGAAGCTTTCTTT. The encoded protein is CASSIDNGLVSFEAFF.

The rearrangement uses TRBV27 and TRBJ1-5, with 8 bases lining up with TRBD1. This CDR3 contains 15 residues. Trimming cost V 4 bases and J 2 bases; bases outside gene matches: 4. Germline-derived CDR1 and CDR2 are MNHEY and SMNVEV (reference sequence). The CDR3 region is CASSSPGQGNQPQHF. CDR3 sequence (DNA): TGTGCCAGCAGTTCCCCGGGACAGGGCAATCAGCCCCAGCATTTT.

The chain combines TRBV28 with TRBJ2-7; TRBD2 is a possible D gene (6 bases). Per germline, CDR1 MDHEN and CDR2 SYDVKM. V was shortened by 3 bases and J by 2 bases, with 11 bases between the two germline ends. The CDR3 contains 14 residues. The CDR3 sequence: CASSLGGDPYEQYF. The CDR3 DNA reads TGTGCCAGCAGTTTGGGCGGGGATCCCTACGAGCAGTACTTC.

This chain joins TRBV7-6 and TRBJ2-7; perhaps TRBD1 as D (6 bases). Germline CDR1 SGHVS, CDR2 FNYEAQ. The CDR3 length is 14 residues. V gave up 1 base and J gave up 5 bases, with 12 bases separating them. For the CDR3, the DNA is TGTGCCAGCAGCTTAGAGCCAGGGGACCACGAGCAGTACTTC. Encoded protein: CASSLEPGDHEQYF.

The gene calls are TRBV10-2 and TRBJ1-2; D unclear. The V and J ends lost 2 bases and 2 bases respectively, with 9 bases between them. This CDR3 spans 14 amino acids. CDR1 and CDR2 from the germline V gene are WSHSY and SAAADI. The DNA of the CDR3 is TGCGCCAGCAGTGAGGTAGCCGTAAACTATGGCTACACCTTC. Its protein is CASSEVAVNYGYTF.

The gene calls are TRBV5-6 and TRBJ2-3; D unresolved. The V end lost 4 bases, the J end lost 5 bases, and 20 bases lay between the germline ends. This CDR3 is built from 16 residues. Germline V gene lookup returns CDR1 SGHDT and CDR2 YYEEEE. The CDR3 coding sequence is TGTGCCAGCAGCCCCCCCGTGCGGCGCCCCGGAGATACGCAGTATTTT. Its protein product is CASSPPVRRPGDTQYF.

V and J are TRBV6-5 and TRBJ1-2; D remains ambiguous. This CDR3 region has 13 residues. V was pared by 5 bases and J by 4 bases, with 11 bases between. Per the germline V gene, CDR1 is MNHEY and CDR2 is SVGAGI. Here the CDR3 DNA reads TGTGCCAGCAGTCCCTTGGGAGTCTATGGCTACACCTTC. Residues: CASSPLGVYGYTF.

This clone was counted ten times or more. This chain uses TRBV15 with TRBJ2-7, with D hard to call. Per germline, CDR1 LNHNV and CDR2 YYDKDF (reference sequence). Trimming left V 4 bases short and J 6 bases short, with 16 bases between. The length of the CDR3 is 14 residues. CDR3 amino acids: CATSKRPTVAEQYF. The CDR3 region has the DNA TGTGCCACCAGCAAAAGACCTACAGTGGCCGAGCAGTACTTC.

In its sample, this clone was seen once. For the CDR3, the DNA is TGTGCCAGCAGTGACTCGGGGACTAGCACCGAGCAGTACTTC. It is translated as CASSDSGTSTEQYF. V and J are TRBV6-4 and TRBJ2-7, with 9 bases that match TRBD2. Germline-derived CDR1 and CDR2 are MRHNA and SNTAGT. The V gene end was trimmed by 0 bases and the J gene end by 6 bases; junction bases not matched to a gene: 3. This CDR3 region has 14 residues.

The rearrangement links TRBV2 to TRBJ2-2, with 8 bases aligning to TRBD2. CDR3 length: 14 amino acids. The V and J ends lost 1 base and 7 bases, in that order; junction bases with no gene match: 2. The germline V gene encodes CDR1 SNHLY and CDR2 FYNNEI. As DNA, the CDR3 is TGTGCCAGCAGTGAAGGTACTAGCGGCGGGGAGCTGTTTTTT. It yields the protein CASSEGTSGGELFF.

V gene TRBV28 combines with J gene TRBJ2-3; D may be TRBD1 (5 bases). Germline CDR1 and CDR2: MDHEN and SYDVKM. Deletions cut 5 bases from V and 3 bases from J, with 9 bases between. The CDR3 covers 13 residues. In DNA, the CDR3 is TGTGCCAGCAGTCTGCAGGGAACAGATACGCAGTATTTT. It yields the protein CASSLQGTDTQYF. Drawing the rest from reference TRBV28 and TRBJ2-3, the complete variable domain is DVKVTQSSRYLVKRTGEKVFLECVQDMDHENMFWYRQDPGLGLRLIYFSYDVKMKEKGDIPEGYSVSREKKERFSLILESASTNQTSMYLCASSLQGTDTQYFGPGTRLTVL.

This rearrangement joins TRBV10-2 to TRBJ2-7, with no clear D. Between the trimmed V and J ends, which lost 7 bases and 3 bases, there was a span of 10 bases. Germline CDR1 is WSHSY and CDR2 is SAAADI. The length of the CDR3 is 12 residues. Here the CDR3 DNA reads TGCGCCAGCACTGATCCCTACTACGAGCAGTACTTC. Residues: CASTDPYYEQYF.

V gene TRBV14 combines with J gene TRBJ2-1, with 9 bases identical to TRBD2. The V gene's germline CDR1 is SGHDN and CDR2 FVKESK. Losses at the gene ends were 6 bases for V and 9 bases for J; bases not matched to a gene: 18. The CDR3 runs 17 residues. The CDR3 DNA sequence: TGTGCCAGCAGTTCTAGCGGGGCTTTCTCGTGGGGGAGTGAGCAGTTCTTC. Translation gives CASSSSGAFSWGSEQFF.

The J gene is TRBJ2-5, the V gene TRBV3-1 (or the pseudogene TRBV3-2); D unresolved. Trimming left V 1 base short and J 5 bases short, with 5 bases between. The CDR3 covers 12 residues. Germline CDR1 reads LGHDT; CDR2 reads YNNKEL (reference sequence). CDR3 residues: CASSQVFETQYF. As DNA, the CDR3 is TGTGCCAGCAGCCAAGTCTTCGAGACCCAGTACTTC.

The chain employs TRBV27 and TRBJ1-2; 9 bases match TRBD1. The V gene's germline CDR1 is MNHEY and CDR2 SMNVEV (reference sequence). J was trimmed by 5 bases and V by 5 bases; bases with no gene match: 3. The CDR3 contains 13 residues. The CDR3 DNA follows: TGTGCCAGCAGTACTGGACAGGGGTATGGCTACACCTTC. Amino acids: CASSTGQGYGYTF.

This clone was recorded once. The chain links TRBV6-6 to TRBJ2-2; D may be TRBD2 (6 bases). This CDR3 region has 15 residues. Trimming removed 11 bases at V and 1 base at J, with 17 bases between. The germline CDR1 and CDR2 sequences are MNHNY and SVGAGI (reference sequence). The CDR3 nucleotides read TGTGCCGGACTACCGGGTCCGGGGAACACCGGGGAGCTGTTTTTT. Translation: CAGLPGPGNTGELFF.

CDR3 protein: CASRGYLLAESYNEQFF. The DNA of the CDR3 is TGTGCCAGCAGAGGGTACCTACTAGCGGAGTCCTACAATGAGCAGTTCTTC. The gene calls are TRBV2 and TRBJ2-1, with 8 bases identical to TRBD2. The CDR3 sequence is 17 residues long. V lost 6 bases and J lost 1; bases outside the gene matches: 11. Per germline, CDR1 SNHLY and CDR2 FYNNEI.

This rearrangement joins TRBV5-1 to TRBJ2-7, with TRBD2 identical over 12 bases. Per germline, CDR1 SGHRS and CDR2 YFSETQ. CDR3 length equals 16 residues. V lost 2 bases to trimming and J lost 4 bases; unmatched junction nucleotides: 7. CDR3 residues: CASSLTTSGGKYEQYF. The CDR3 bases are TGCGCCAGCAGCTTAACGACTAGCGGGGGAAAATACGAGCAGTACTTC.

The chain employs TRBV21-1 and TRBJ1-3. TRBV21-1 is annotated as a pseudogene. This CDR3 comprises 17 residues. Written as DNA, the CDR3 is TGTGCCAGCAGCAAAGGAAACAGGGAGGGCGGTGGAAACACCATATATTTT. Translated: CASSKGNREGGGNTIYF.

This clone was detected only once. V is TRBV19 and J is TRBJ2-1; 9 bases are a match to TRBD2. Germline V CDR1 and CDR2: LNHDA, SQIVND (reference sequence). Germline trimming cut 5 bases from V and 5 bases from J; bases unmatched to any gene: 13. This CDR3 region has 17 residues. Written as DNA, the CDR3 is TGTGCCAGTAGTCTAGGACTAGCGAGACAACTTAACAATGAGCAGTTCTTC. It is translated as CASSLGLARQLNNEQFF.